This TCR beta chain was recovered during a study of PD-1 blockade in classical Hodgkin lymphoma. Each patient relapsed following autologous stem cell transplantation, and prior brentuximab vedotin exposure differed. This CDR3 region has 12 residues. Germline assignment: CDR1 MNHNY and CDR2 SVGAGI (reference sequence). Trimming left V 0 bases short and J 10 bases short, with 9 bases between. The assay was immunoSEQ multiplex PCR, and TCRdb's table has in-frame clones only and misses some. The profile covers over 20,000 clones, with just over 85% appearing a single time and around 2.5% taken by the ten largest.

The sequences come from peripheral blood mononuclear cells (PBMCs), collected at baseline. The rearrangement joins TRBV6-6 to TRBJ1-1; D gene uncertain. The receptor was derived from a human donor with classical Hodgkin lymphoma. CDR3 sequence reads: CASSYSPWVAFF. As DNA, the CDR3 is TGTGCCAGCAGTTACTCCCCCTGGGTAGCTTTCTTT.